These T cell receptor beta chains were read from a single sample in a study of T cells after posttransplantation cyclophosphamide. The data were produced by immunoSEQ multiplex PCR, yet TCRdb's version contains in-frame clones alone and is incomplete. The sample has 34,000 or so clones, roughly nine tenths seen once. Input material: naive CD4+ T cells sorted from blood. These receptors all come from a man aged 30-40 years in good health and a related stem cell transplant donor. The CDR3 runs from the conserved cysteine through the conserved F or W. Each record gives: J gene, V gene, clone size, D gene, CDR3 DNA, CDR3 protein. A D gene is named only where the DNA matches it firmly. Rows may omit the clone size; those that give it use once, few, many or a size class.

j_call: TRBJ1-2; v_call: TRBV7-2; clone_size: -; d_call: -; cdr3_nt: TGTGCCAGCACCGCTTTGGTGACAGGCAGTTGGGGCTACACCTTC; cdr3_aa: CASTALVTGSWGYTF
j_call: TRBJ1-1; v_call: TRBV7-8; clone_size: -; d_call: -; cdr3_nt: TGTGCCAGCAGCTTAGGCCGTACACCTGAAGCTTTCTTT; cdr3_aa: CASSLGRTPEAFF
j_call: TRBJ1-2; v_call: TRBV5-4; clone_size: -; d_call: TRBD1; cdr3_nt: TGTGCCAGCAGCGGCGAGGACAGGGGGCTTGGTGGCTACACCTTC; cdr3_aa: CASSGEDRGLGGYTF
j_call: TRBJ1-3; v_call: TRBV5-1; clone_size: -; d_call: -; cdr3_nt: TGCGCCAGCAGCCTATTGGACAGCAACTCTGGAAACACCATATATTTT; cdr3_aa: CASSLLDSNSGNTIYF
j_call: TRBJ2-4; v_call: TRBV28; clone_size: -; d_call: -; cdr3_nt: TGTGCCAGCAGTTCCCTCCGGGACAACTTAGCCAAAAACATTCAGTACTTC; cdr3_aa: CASSSLRDNLAKNIQYF
j_call: TRBJ2-5; v_call: TRBV9; clone_size: -; d_call: TRBD1; cdr3_nt: TGTGCCAGCAGCGTATACCAGGGGGTGTTGGAGACCCAGTACTTC; cdr3_aa: CASSVYQGVLETQYF
j_call: TRBJ1-2; v_call: TRBV15; clone_size: once; d_call: TRBD1; cdr3_nt: TGTGCCACCAGCAGAGAGTGGGGACAGACCTATGGCTACACCTTC; cdr3_aa: CATSREWGQTYGYTF
j_call: TRBJ1-6; v_call: TRBV10-3; clone_size: once; d_call: TRBD1; cdr3_nt: TGTGCCATCAGTCCGCTTCAACCCGGGACAGGTCTCCCTGCACCCCTCCACTTT; cdr3_aa: CAISPLQPGTGLPAPLHF
j_call: TRBJ1-2; v_call: TRBV19; clone_size: -; d_call: TRBD1; cdr3_nt: TGTGCCAGTAGTAGAAACCAGGGACAGGGGAAATATGGCTACACCTTC; cdr3_aa: CASSRNQGQGKYGYTF
j_call: TRBJ2-7; v_call: TRBV10-3; clone_size: -; d_call: -; cdr3_nt: TGTGCCATCACGGGTAGCGGAACCTACGAGCAGTACTTC; cdr3_aa: CAITGSGTYEQYF
j_call: TRBJ2-5; v_call: TRBV6-1; clone_size: -; d_call: TRBD1; cdr3_nt: TGTGCCAGCAGTGGGAGTTTCGGGACAGGGGGAGAGACCCAGTACTTC; cdr3_aa: CASSGSFGTGGETQYF
j_call: TRBJ2-3; v_call: TRBV4-1; clone_size: -; d_call: -; cdr3_nt: TGCGCCAGCAGCCAAGGGAGGGGATATTCTAGCACAGATACGCAGTATTTT; cdr3_aa: CASSQGRGYSSTDTQYF
j_call: TRBJ2-5; v_call: TRBV7-7; clone_size: -; d_call: TRBD1; cdr3_nt: TGTGCCAGCAGCCCTCGAGGGGGCGGCGAGACCCAGTACTTC; cdr3_aa: CASSPRGGGETQYF
j_call: TRBJ1-4; v_call: TRBV28; clone_size: -; d_call: TRBD1; cdr3_nt: TGTGCCAGCAGTTCCCAGGGGGAGGCGGAAGAAAAACTGTTTTTT; cdr3_aa: CASSSQGEAEEKLFF
j_call: TRBJ2-5; v_call: TRBV11-2; clone_size: -; d_call: TRBD1; cdr3_nt: TGTGCCAGCAGCCCATCCGGGACAGGGCCTGAGACCCAGTACTTC; cdr3_aa: CASSPSGTGPETQYF
j_call: TRBJ2-7; v_call: TRBV7-6; clone_size: -; d_call: TRBD1; cdr3_nt: TGTGCCAGCAGCCGGGCCCGGGACAGGGGGTTTTTCGAGCAGTACTTC; cdr3_aa: CASSRARDRGFFEQYF
j_call: TRBJ2-2; v_call: TRBV19; clone_size: -; d_call: -; cdr3_nt: TGTGCCAGTAGTCCCCAAACCGGGAAAAAACCCGGGGAGCTGTTTTTT; cdr3_aa: CASSPQTGKKPGELFF
j_call: TRBJ1-1; v_call: TRBV14; clone_size: -; d_call: -; cdr3_nt: TGTGCCAGCAGCCATAAGAGGAACACTGAAGCTTTCTTT; cdr3_aa: CASSHKRNTEAFF
j_call: TRBJ2-2; v_call: TRBV28; clone_size: -; d_call: TRBD1; cdr3_nt: TGTGCCAGCAGCGAGACAGGGGCTGGGGAGCTGTTTTTT; cdr3_aa: CASSETGAGELFF
j_call: TRBJ2-1; v_call: TRBV7-8; clone_size: -; d_call: -; cdr3_nt: TGTGCCACCGCCCCAGGGTTCAATGAGCAGTTCTTC; cdr3_aa: CATAPGFNEQFF
j_call: TRBJ2-6; v_call: TRBV5-1; clone_size: -; d_call: -; cdr3_nt: TGCGCCAGCAGCTTGGGCCAGGGTGGCAACGTCCTGACTTTC; cdr3_aa: CASSLGQGGNVLTF
j_call: TRBJ2-7; v_call: TRBV18; clone_size: -; d_call: TRBD1; cdr3_nt: TGTGCCAGCTCACCTCGACAGGGGGCTTACGAGCAGTACTTC; cdr3_aa: CASSPRQGAYEQYF
j_call: TRBJ1-1; v_call: TRBV28; clone_size: once; d_call: TRBD1; cdr3_nt: TGTGCCAGCAGAACCACAGGGGTGAACACTGAAGCTTTCTTT; cdr3_aa: CASRTTGVNTEAFF
j_call: TRBJ2-7; v_call: TRBV27; clone_size: -; d_call: TRBD2; cdr3_nt: TGTGCCAACAGTTTATCACCTAGCGGGGCCAAATACGAGCAGTACTTC; cdr3_aa: CANSLSPSGAKYEQYF
j_call: TRBJ1-4; v_call: TRBV6-1; clone_size: -; d_call: -; cdr3_nt: TGTGCCAGCAGCGCCAGACGGGGTGAAAAACTGTTTTTT; cdr3_aa: CASSARRGEKLFF
j_call: TRBJ2-1; v_call: TRBV4-1; clone_size: -; d_call: TRBD1; cdr3_nt: TGCGCCAGCAGCCAAGAAGGGGCCGGGACAGGGTCCTACAATGAGCAGTTCTTC; cdr3_aa: CASSQEGAGTGSYNEQFF
j_call: TRBJ1-5; v_call: TRBV6-1; clone_size: -; d_call: TRBD1; cdr3_nt: TGTGCCAGCAGTGACGTCTCAGGGGGTCAGCCCCAGCATTTT; cdr3_aa: CASSDVSGGQPQHF
j_call: TRBJ1-1; v_call: TRBV7-9; clone_size: -; d_call: TRBD1; cdr3_nt: TGTGCCAGCAGCTTGACAGGGGCGAGTTACACTGAAGCTTTCTTT; cdr3_aa: CASSLTGASYTEAFF
j_call: TRBJ2-3; v_call: TRBV5-4; clone_size: -; d_call: -; cdr3_nt: TGTGCCAGCAGGGCGGTCAGGGGCGCAGATACGCAGTATTTT; cdr3_aa: CASRAVRGADTQYF
j_call: TRBJ2-5; v_call: TRBV27; clone_size: -; d_call: TRBD1; cdr3_nt: TGTGCCAGCAGTTTATCTCGGACAGGGGGAGGTGAGACCCAGTACTTC; cdr3_aa: CASSLSRTGGGETQYF
j_call: TRBJ1-2; v_call: TRBV14; clone_size: -; d_call: -; cdr3_nt: TGTGCCAGCAGCCCAATCAGGGCCGGTGGCTACACCTTC; cdr3_aa: CASSPIRAGGYTF
j_call: TRBJ1-1; v_call: TRBV5-1; clone_size: -; d_call: -; cdr3_nt: TGCGCCAGCAGCACCGGTCCCCGGGAGACTGAAGCTTTCTTT; cdr3_aa: CASSTGPRETEAFF
j_call: TRBJ1-5; v_call: TRBV6-1; clone_size: -; d_call: -; cdr3_nt: TGTGCCAGCAGTGAACTGATGCGCCACCCGAATCAGCCCCAGCATTTT; cdr3_aa: CASSELMRHPNQPQHF
j_call: TRBJ2-7; v_call: TRBV5-5; clone_size: -; d_call: TRBD1; cdr3_nt: TGTGCCAGCAGCTTGAACAGGGGGCCCTACGAGCAGTACTTC; cdr3_aa: CASSLNRGPYEQYF
j_call: TRBJ2-6; v_call: TRBV5-4; clone_size: -; d_call: TRBD1; cdr3_nt: TGTGCCAGCAGCTCGGGACAGGTCTTCTCTGGGGCCAACGTCCTGACTTTC; cdr3_aa: CASSSGQVFSGANVLTF
j_call: TRBJ2-7; v_call: TRBV6-1; clone_size: -; d_call: TRBD1; cdr3_nt: TGTGCCAGCAGTGAATCGGACAGGCCGATCGGGCAGTACTTC; cdr3_aa: CASSESDRPIGQYF
j_call: TRBJ2-7; v_call: TRBV9; clone_size: -; d_call: -; cdr3_nt: TGTGCCAGCAGCGGTCAGGATTACGAGCAGTACTTC; cdr3_aa: CASSGQDYEQYF
j_call: TRBJ2-5; v_call: TRBV4-1; clone_size: -; d_call: -; cdr3_nt: TGCGCCAGCAGCCAAGGGGGCAGGGGGGCGTGGGAGCAGTACTTC; cdr3_aa: CASSQGGRGAWEQYF
j_call: TRBJ2-3; v_call: TRBV7-3; clone_size: -; d_call: TRBD1; cdr3_nt: TGTGCCAGCAGACTGACAGGGGATCGCACAGATACGCAGTATTTT; cdr3_aa: CASRLTGDRTDTQYF
j_call: TRBJ2-1; v_call: TRBV11-2; clone_size: -; d_call: -; cdr3_nt: TGTGCCAGCAGCCTATCCTATGAGCAGTTCTTC; cdr3_aa: CASSLSYEQFF
j_call: TRBJ2-1; v_call: TRBV5-1; clone_size: once; d_call: TRBD2; cdr3_nt: TGCGCCAGCAGCTTGGAAACTAGCGGGGCGACTAAGCAGTTCTTC; cdr3_aa: CASSLETSGATKQFF